This T cell receptor (beta chain) originates from a study of T cells in Graves' hyperthyroidism and ophthalmopathy (dated by TCRdb to the late 2010s). In the study overall: Peripheral blood samples were taken at the time of initial diagnosis, prior to any treatment. To identify TCR V-J signatures that set the groups apart, the researchers used a discovery cohort of 100 patients, made up of 40 to 45 with Graves' ophthalmopathy and some 56 with stable Graves' hyperthyroidism. Whether ophthalmopathy could be predicted prospectively was tested in an independent validation cohort made up of about 18 hyperthyroidism patients plus 17 patients who later progressed to ophthalmopathy. The 100 discovery patients were divided at random into training and test sets in a 7:3 ratio. The study also compared thyroid tissue and blood T-cell repertoires from about six Graves' hyperthyroidism patients. After blood sampling, hyperthyroidism patients were treated with methimazole at a starting dose of 30 mg daily, and ophthalmopathy patients were treated with high-dose intravenous methylprednisolone. The paper reports TCR Vbeta CDR3 sequencing of over 130 peripheral blood samples: approximately 41 ophthalmopathy, some 80 hyperthyroidism and some 17 progressor patients.

Amplification of TCR beta CDR3 regions was carried out from RNA transcripts. The first round of RT-PCR for the TCR CDR3 was performed with the HTBI primer set and the Qiagen OneStep RT-PCR kit. The libraries were constructed in a second round of multiplex PCR and then size-selected and purified. Libraries were sequenced paired-end with 100 bp reads on an Illumina HiSeq2000. The authors processed their data as follows. SOAPnuke was used to process the raw data, removing reads that contained adapters or uncalled bases, had a mean Phred below 15, or lacked an exact match to the constant primer or identifier. COPE v1.2.5 was used to merge the high-quality paired reads, and each unique nucleotide sequence was defined as a clonotype. MiTCR v1.1 was used to align the clonotypes against IMGT TRBV, TRBD and TRBJ reference segments. Analysis was restricted to V-J combinations with a frequency above 0.0001, which covered 99.2% of repertoires. A TCS score was defined as the ratio of F50 (clonal expansion) to E x V (chaos), with BLOSUM62-based TCRdist applied between CDR3 peptides within each V-J. Welch's t-statistics and random forest reduced roughly 530 V-J features to 10 to 15, which were used in a naive Bayes classifier (R e1071). TCRdb reran the public reads through fastp at Q25 and MiXCR, keeping productive beta chains. Rows matching on CDR3 protein sequence are summarized as one entry with the most common DNA and genes. TCRdb's processing, not the authors', yielded these V and J calls. The sample table contains 350,000 to 400,000 distinct CDR3 sequences; only one count was recorded for 15% to 20% of them. The ten top clones hold roughly 3.5% of the sample.

In the germline V gene, CDR1 corresponds to MNHEY and CDR2 to SVGAGI. Trimming at the junction amounts to 3 bases on V and 6 bases on J, and the germline ends lie 14 bases apart. The CDR3, from cysteine to phenylalanine, totals 14 residues. Just CDR3 DNA is preserved here, 42 bases in frame from base 1. Stable Graves' hyperthyroidism was defined as no progression to ophthalmopathy during 18 months of follow-up. Hyperthyroidism patients were aged 18 to 65 years and newly diagnosed, with disease duration of less than 2 months. Any patient with an uncontrolled infection, another autoimmune disease, pregnancy or lactation was excluded. Diagnoses were based on clinical symptoms, serum thyroxine and TRAb, thyroid ultrasound and orbital computed tomography. PBMCs were separated from roughly 10 ml of fresh peripheral blood using Ficoll-Paque density gradient centrifugation. Total RNA was extracted using Trizol reagent, and RNA quality was assessed on an Agilent 2100 Bioanalyzer.

The paper's findings and limits, for the study overall: Sample size was not statistically predetermined, and blinding of investigators to group allocation was not performed. In validation, the model predicted progression to ophthalmopathy with 65% to 71% sensitivity and 72% to 85% specificity, a median of around six months before onset. Most expanded thyroid clonotypes (frequency above 0.001) were also found in blood, which suggests that blood repertoires may mirror thyroid immune responses. A model built on a 13 V-J signature distinguished ophthalmopathy from stable hyperthyroidism, reaching 85% to 90% sensitivity and about 81% specificity in cross-validation and 80%/75% in testing.

In regard to this clonotype: The clone's antigen remains unknown. Base qualities are missing; no much larger clone stands one base away.

This receptor chain uses TRBV6-5 and TRBJ1-2; no D gene can be assigned with confidence. The sequenced sample was blood. The sequence was collected from a woman aged 18-30 years with Graves' hyperthyroidism. The CDR3 protein: CASSYTGPHNGYTF. The DNA sequence is as follows: TGTGCCAGCAGTTATACCGGTCCCCACAATGGCTACACCTTC.